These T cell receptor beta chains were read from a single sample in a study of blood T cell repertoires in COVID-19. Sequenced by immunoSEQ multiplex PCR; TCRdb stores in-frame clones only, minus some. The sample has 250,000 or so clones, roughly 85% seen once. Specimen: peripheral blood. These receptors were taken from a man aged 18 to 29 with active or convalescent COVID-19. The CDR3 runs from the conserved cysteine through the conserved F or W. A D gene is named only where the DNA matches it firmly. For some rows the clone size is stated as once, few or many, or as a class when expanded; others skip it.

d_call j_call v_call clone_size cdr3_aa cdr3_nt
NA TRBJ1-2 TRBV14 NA CASSPPGTFPYGYTF TGTGCCAGCAGCCCCCCCGGGACATTCCCTTATGGCTACACCTTC
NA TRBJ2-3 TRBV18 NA CASSPGLDSDTQYF TGTGCCAGCTCACCGGGACTGGACTCCGATACGCAGTATTTT
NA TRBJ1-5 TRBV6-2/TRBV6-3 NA CASSYDRQPQHF TGTGCCAGCAGTTACGACAGGCAGCCCCAGCATTTT
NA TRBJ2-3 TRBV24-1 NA CATSDEGRPARIDTQYF TGTGCCACCAGTGATGAAGGGAGGCCCGCCCGGATAGATACGCAGTATTTT
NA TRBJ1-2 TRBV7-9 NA CASSLGGLHLYGYTF TGTGCCAGCAGCTTAGGTGGGCTACATCTCTATGGCTACACCTTC
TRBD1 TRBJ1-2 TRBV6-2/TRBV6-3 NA CASSAWRTGGYTF TGTGCCAGCAGTGCATGGAGGACAGGTGGCTACACCTTC
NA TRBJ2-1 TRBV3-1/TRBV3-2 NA CASSQDPAGWNNEQFF TGTGCCAGCAGCCAAGATCCTGCAGGGTGGAACAATGAGCAGTTCTTC
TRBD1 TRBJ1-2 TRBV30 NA CAWTGQLTNYGYTF TGTGCCTGGACGGGACAGTTAACTAACTATGGCTACACCTTC
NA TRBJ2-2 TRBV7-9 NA CASSLAKGRTGELFF TGTGCCAGCAGCTTAGCGAAGGGGCGTACCGGGGAGCTGTTTTTT
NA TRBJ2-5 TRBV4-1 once CASNELADQETQYF TGCGCCAGCAATGAATTGGCGGACCAAGAGACCCAGTACTTC